Below are 24 T cell receptor beta chains sequenced from a single sample in a study of T cell therapy after organ transplantation (dated by TCRdb to the late 2010s). The time point label of this sample denotes: 20-29 weeks after completion of therapy. The antigens of these receptors remain unknown. Library creation used the immunoSEQ multiplex PCR assay. Sourced from immuneACCESS, this table was stored by TCRdb with only in-frame sequences that have V and J called. A share of the clones is absent; for the studies checked, an unresolved V gene accounts for under half, and the remainder has no known explanation. This sample comprises about 18,000 clones, around 86% of them detected only once. Of the sample, roughly 30% falls within the top ten clones. The sample here was CD8+ T cells from blood, taken after autologous CMV-specific T cell therapy. The receptors shown here come from a human patient who had received a solid organ transplant and had CMV disease. After a transplant, certain T cells may trace back to the graft donor.

The chain has TRBV18 and TRBJ1-2; TRBD1 might be the D (5 bases). Trimming shortened V by 0 bases and J by 7 bases, and 12 bases separated the two germline ends. The germline CDR1 and CDR2 sequences are KGHSH and LQKENI. This CDR3 spans 14 amino acids. The CDR3 bases are TGTGCCAGCTCACCACCGAACACAGGAGCTGGCTACACCTTC. Protein product: CASSPPNTGAGYTF.

The chain joins TRBV2 to TRBJ1-2; possibly TRBD1 for D (5 bases). The CDR3 has 15 amino acids. Germline assignment: CDR1 SNHLY and CDR2 FYNNEI. The V gene lost 2 bases and the J gene lost 4 bases, with 14 bases spanning the gap. CDR3 DNA: TGTGCCAGCAGTGAAAAAGGGGCCAGGCTCTATGGCTACACCTTC. Its protein product is CASSEKGARLYGYTF.

In its sample, this clone ranks as medium-sized. The chain is built from TRBV5-3 and TRBJ1-3; the D gene is possibly TRBD1 (6 bases). TRBV5-3 belongs to the ORF category, with a function that is uncertain. Trimming removed 3 bases from V and 6 bases from J, with 19 bases in between. The CDR3 runs to 16 residues. This chain's CDR3 is CARSSINSDRTNTIYF. The CDR3 DNA sequence: TGTGCCAGAAGCTCAATAAACTCGGACAGAACAAACACCATATATTTT.

This chain uses TRBV6-1 with TRBJ2-7, with a weak D call TRBD2 (6 bases). This CDR3 region has 15 residues. Between the trimmed V and J ends, which lost 1 base and 2 bases, there was a span of 12 bases. CDR1 and CDR2 from the germline V gene are MNHNS and SASEGT. The CDR3 bases are TGTGCCAGCAGTGAAGACGGGGGAGGCGCCTACGAGCAGTACTTC. Its protein product is CASSEDGGGAYEQYF.

The chain recombines TRBV15 with TRBJ2-5, with TRBD2 matching over 8 bases. CDR3 length: 16 residues. Germline V gene lookup returns CDR1 LNHNV and CDR2 YYDKDF (reference sequence). After removal of 4 bases from V and 4 bases from J, the junction contained 11 bases not matched to a gene. CDR3 DNA sequence: TGTGCCACCAGCAATAAACTAGCGGAGGGGATAGAGACCCAGTACTTC. As protein: CATSNKLAEGIETQYF.

The rearrangement joins TRBV7-9 to TRBJ2-1; D is perhaps TRBD1 (6 bases). Germline V gene data show CDR1 as SEHNR and CDR2 as FQNEAQ (reference sequence). The CDR3 runs 13 residues. V was shortened by 10 bases and J by 2 bases, with 12 bases between the two germline ends. The CDR3: CANPTGPYNEQFF. The CDR3 nucleotides are TGTGCCAACCCGACAGGACCCTACAATGAGCAGTTCTTC. The full variable domain, in which reference TRBV7-9 and TRBJ2-1 provide the parts outside the CDR3, is DTGVSQNPRHKITKRGQNVTFRCDPISEHNRLYWYRQTLGQGPEFLTYFQNEAQLEKSRLLSDRFSAERPKGSFSTLEIQRTEQGDSAMYLCANPTGPYNEQFFGPGTRLTVL.

The chain is built from TRBV29-1 and TRBJ2-1, with D perhaps given as TRBD1 or TRBD2 (5 bases each). CDR1 is SQVTM, CDR2 ANQGSEA, per germline. The V end was cut by 0 bases, the J end by 5 bases, with 11 bases between. This CDR3 comprises 14 residues. The CDR3 region is CSVEDQRGDNEQFF. CDR3 DNA sequence: TGCAGCGTTGAAGACCAGCGAGGGGACAATGAGCAGTTCTTC.

The chain links TRBV2 to TRBJ1-5; no clear D. CDR1 and CDR2 (germline): SNHLY, FYNNEI. Trimming stripped 5 bases from V and 3 bases from J, with 11 bases between. The CDR3 runs 14 residues. The CDR3: CASSSGPSNQPQHF. The CDR3 region has the DNA TGTGCCAGCAGTTCCGGGCCCTCCAATCAGCCCCAGCATTTT.

The chain uses TRBV23-1 and TRBJ1-1; D may be TRBD1 (5 bases). TRBV23-1 is an ORF for which the function is uncertain. Trimming left V 6 bases short and J 7 bases short, with 27 bases between. The CDR3 has 17 amino acids. The CDR3 region has the DNA TGCGCCAGCAGCCGGGGGGGAGGGATCTCCCGCCTAAGTGAAGCTTTCTTT. Protein: CASSRGGGISRLSEAFF.

The chain joins TRBV7-9 to TRBJ2-1, with TRBD2 matching 13 bases. V dropped 1 base and J dropped 2; count of bases not matched to a gene: 2. The CDR3 covers 17 residues. From germline, CDR1 is SEHNR and CDR2 FQNEAQ (reference sequence). The CDR3 reads CASSLGGLAGTYNEQFF. DNA of the CDR3: TGTGCCAGCAGCTTAGGGGGACTAGCGGGGACCTACAATGAGCAGTTCTTC.

A remark on this clone: One junction end disagrees with the germline gene, perhaps due to a read error. V is TRBV5-1 and J is TRBJ1-2; D unclear. CDR3 length equals 13 residues. From germline, CDR1 is SGHRS and CDR2 YFSETQ. CDR3 coding DNA: TGTGCCAGCAGCCTAAACACGGCCTATGGCTACACCTTC. Translated: CASSLNTAYGYTF. Together with reference TRBV5-1 and TRBJ1-2, the CDR3 gives the full variable domain: KAGVTQTPRYLIKTRGQQVTLSCSPISGHRSVSWYQQTPGQGLQFLFEYFSETQRNKGNFPGRFSGRQFSNSRSEMNVSTLELGDSALYLCASSLNTAYGYTFGSGTRLTVV.

V usage is TRBV5-1 and J usage is TRBJ2-3; D is possibly TRBD1 (6 bases). This CDR3 region has 15 residues. Germline V gene sequence: CDR1 SGHRS, CDR2 YFSETQ. Deletions cut 0 bases from V and 1 base from J, with 9 bases between. Written as DNA, the CDR3 is TGCGCCAGCAGCTTGGTAGGGGGTGGCACAGATACGCAGTATTTT. Encoded protein: CASSLVGGGTDTQYF.

This chain uses TRBV15 with TRBJ2-5, with 10 bases that match TRBD2. Germline CDR1 LNHNV, CDR2 YYDKDF (reference sequence). V was clipped by 3 bases and J by 0 bases; unmatched bases: 4. The CDR3 is 16 amino acids. For the CDR3, the DNA is TGTGCCACCAGCAGTGGACTAGCGGAGTACCAAGAGACCCAGTACTTC. This gives the protein CATSSGLAEYQETQYF.

The chain couples TRBV10-2 to TRBJ2-5, with a tentative D call TRBD1 (6 bases). The CDR3 contains 14 residues. Germline CDR1 WSHSY, CDR2 SAAADI. V lost 4 bases and J 5 bases, leaving 14 bases between the germline ends. DNA for the CDR3: TGCGCCAGCAGTGCACAACAGGGATCGGAGACCCAGTACTTC. This translates into CASSAQQGSETQYF.

As for this clone: A read error may produce the germline difference seen at one junction end. The CDR3 region is CASSLTQGATYNEQFF. In nucleotides, the CDR3 is TGTGCCAGCAGCTTAACACAGGGGGCGACCTACAATGAGCAGTTCTTC. J is TRBJ2-1 and V is TRBV5-1; 9 bases match TRBD1. The CDR3 sequence is 16 residues long. Germline loops: CDR1 SGHRS, CDR2 YFSETQ.

This clone was seen a few times. The J gene is TRBJ2-2, the V gene TRBV7-9; D gene uncertain. This CDR3 comprises 14 residues. CDR1 and CDR2 (germline): SEHNR, FQNEAQ (reference sequence). Trimming cost V 3 bases and J 6 bases, with 11 bases left between them. The CDR3 region has the DNA TGTGCCAGCAGCTTGATCGGGTCTTCCGGGGAGCTGTTTTTT. Protein: CASSLIGSSGELFF.

The J gene is TRBJ2-7, the V gene TRBV2; D assignment may be TRBD1 or TRBD2 (5 bases each). This CDR3 has 12 residues. Trimming shortened V by 6 bases and J by 7 bases, and 13 bases separated the two germline ends. Looked up from germline, CDR1 is SNHLY and CDR2 is FYNNEI. This CDR3 is CASSPSGPEQYF. The DNA of the CDR3 is TGTGCCAGCAGCCCCTCGGGGCCAGAGCAGTACTTC.

The V and J genes are TRBV4-3 and TRBJ1-5; D is undetermined. The CDR3 length is 15 residues. The germline CDR1 and CDR2 sequences are LGHNA and YSLEER. V was pared by 0 bases and J by 0 bases, with 6 bases between. In DNA, the CDR3 is TGCGCCAGCAGCCAAGATTGGGTTAGCAATCAGCCCCAGCATTTT. This translates into CASSQDWVSNQPQHF.

The gene calls are TRBV4-3 and TRBJ2-5; D ambiguous. Trimming left V 4 bases short and J 2 bases short, with 14 bases between. The germline gives CDR1 LGHNA, CDR2 YSLEER. This CDR3 is 15 amino acids long. The CDR3 here is CASSLWSGGQETQYF. DNA for the CDR3: TGCGCCAGCAGCCTTTGGTCTGGCGGTCAAGAGACCCAGTACTTC.

The V gene is TRBV7-3, the J gene TRBJ2-2, with D unresolved. Germline V gives CDR1 SGHTA, CDR2 FQGTGA. Between the trimmed V and J ends, which lost 2 bases and 6 bases, there was a span of 10 bases. CDR3 length: 14 amino acids. CDR3 region: CASSLVLGSGELFF. The DNA of the CDR3 is TGTGCCAGCAGCTTAGTGTTGGGGTCCGGGGAGCTGTTTTTT.

The J gene is TRBJ1-6, the V gene TRBV6-5; a possible D gene is TRBD1 (5 bases). Germline V CDR1 and CDR2: MNHEY, SVGAGI. V was cut by 3 bases and J by 13 bases, with 19 bases left in between. CDR3 size: 15 residues. This CDR3 is CASSYTQTATAPLHF. The CDR3 DNA reads TGTGCCAGCAGTTATACCCAGACAGCTACCGCGCCCCTCCACTTT.

In its sample, this clone was seen a few times. The chain employs TRBV6-4 and TRBJ2-1, with D possibly being TRBD2 (6 bases). From germline, CDR1 is MRHNA and CDR2 SNTAGT. V lost 0 bases, J lost 0 bases, and 6 bases lay in between. This CDR3 has 15 amino acids. In nucleotides, the CDR3 is TGTGCCAGCAGTGACTCAGCGGGCTCCTACAATGAGCAGTTCTTC. It specifies CASSDSAGSYNEQFF.

The V call is TRBV6-5, the J call TRBJ2-1; 7 bases fit TRBD2. Per germline, CDR1 MNHEY and CDR2 SVGAGI. Unmatched junction bases numbered 3, after V lost 0 bases and J lost 1 base. The CDR3 is 16 amino acids. The CDR3 reads CASSYSTSSSYNEQFF. CDR3 in DNA: TGTGCCAGCAGTTACTCGACTAGCTCGTCCTACAATGAGCAGTTCTTC.

This chain joins TRBV4-2 and TRBJ1-1; 8 bases align to TRBD1. The V segment lost 1 base and the J segment 3 bases; nucleotides outside the gene matches: 4. This CDR3 has 15 residues. Germline V gene sequence: CDR1 LGHNA, CDR2 YNFKEQ. As DNA, the CDR3 is TGTGCCAGCAGCCAAGCGCAGGGGGCTTACACTGAAGCTTTCTTT. It codes for CASSQAQGAYTEAFF.